This T cell receptor beta chain derives from a study of cytomegalovirus exposure and HLA in healthy donors. 60 Vbeta and 13 Jbeta primers were used in PCR. Profiling relied on immunoSEQ multiplex PCR, and the TCRdb table lists in-frame clones only, not all of them. In the table there are about 35,000 clones, 80% of which are singletons. CDR3 length: 14 residues. V shed 5 bases and J shed 6 bases, with 16 bases lying between them. Per germline, CDR1 MNHEY and CDR2 SVGAGI. Sequencing was carried out using PBMCs. This TCR was sampled from a male donor in good health and CMV-seronegative. The V gene is TRBV6-5, the J gene TRBJ1-1, with D uncertain. The CDR3 DNA sequence: TGTGCCAGCAGTGCGGGGATCGGGGTGCCTGAAGCTTTCTTT. Translation: CASSAGIGVPEAFF.